This T cell receptor beta chain was documented in a study of cytotoxic CD8 clonotypes in ibrutinib-treated CLL. Study background: On average, about 92,000 productive rearrangements and 200,000 to 300,000 productive templates per sample. Study findings and constraints: Public clonotypes showed up rarely, and on treatment they shrank or held steady. Researchers report that baseline clonality outpaced age-matched healthy donors and tracked circulating CD8+ T-cell counts.

Assay: immunoSEQ multiplex PCR; the TCRdb copy retains only in-frame clones and omits some. The sample lists fewer than 100,000 clones, approximately 86% seen once, with under 6.5% in the top ten. Of note for this clone: Its specificity is unknown.

The receptor was derived from a human donor with chronic lymphocytic leukemia. The source was PBMCs, collected before ibrutinib treatment.

CDR3 sequence (DNA): TGTGCCAGCAGCTTAGTGTTGATACTGTCGGTCACACGCACAGATACGCAGTATTTT. It yields the protein CASSLVLILSVTRTDTQYF. This chain connects TRBV7-2 to TRBJ2-3; D gene ambiguous. V lost 1 base to trimming and J lost 1 base, with 21 bases between them. The length of the CDR3 is 19 residues. Per germline, CDR1 SGHTA and CDR2 FQGNSA.